The 6 T cell receptor beta chains presented below share a single source sample, sequenced in a study of memory B cells and T cells in multiple sclerosis. No cognate antigen is known for these TCRs. After stimulus-free culture, autoproliferating CFSE-dim and non-proliferating CFSE-high T cells were sequenced separately. Replicate wells were pooled after more than 6 days of stimulus-free culture of some 50 million CFSE-labeled PBMCs. The protocol was immunoSEQ multiplex PCR, while the TCRdb copy is restricted to in-frame clones and leaves out a portion. There are roughly 30,000 clones in the sample; 86% occur only once, and approximately 2.4% lies in the top ten. The sample was PBMCs from blood kept in culture. The receptors derive from a human donor with multiple sclerosis.

Only a few counts were recorded for this clone. V gene TRBV14 combines with J gene TRBJ1-6; no clear D. The length of the CDR3 is 16 residues. The V end lost 1 base, the J end lost 6 bases, and 13 bases lay between the germline ends. Germline values: CDR1 SGHDN, CDR2 FVKESK. The CDR3, as DNA: TGTGCCAGCAGCCAAGTTTGGGGATTGAGTAATTCACCCCTCCACTTT. Translated: CASSQVWGLSNSPLHF.

V gene TRBV15 combines with J gene TRBJ2-7; 9 bases match TRBD2. This CDR3 has 15 residues. J gave up 5 bases and V 3 bases, and 8 bases lay outside the gene matches. Germline CDR1 LNHNV, CDR2 YYDKDF (reference sequence). The CDR3 DNA follows: TGTGCCACCAGCAGGTTTAGCGGGGGCGGCGACGAGCAGTACTTC. This sequence encodes CATSRFSGGGDEQYF. The entire variable domain, with the rest obtained from reference TRBV15 and TRBJ2-7, is as follows: DAMVIQNPRYQVTQFGKPVTLSCSQTLNHNVMYWYQQKSSQAPKLLFHYYDKDFNNEADTPDNFQSRRPNTSFCFLDIRSPGLGDTAMYLCATSRFSGGGDEQYFGPGTRLTVT.

V and J are TRBV6-1 and TRBJ2-3; D is unclear. V lost 3 bases and J 8 bases, leaving 9 bases between the germline ends. The CDR3 sequence is 12 residues long. CDR1 is MNHNS, CDR2 SASEGT, per germline. As DNA, the CDR3 is TGTGCCAGCAGTGAGATGGCGGTTACGCAGTATTTT. Its translation: CASSEMAVTQYF.

The DNA for the CDR3 is TGTGCCAGCAGTGTGTTTCTTATGTTCCGGGAAAAACCCGAAGCTTTCTTT. Translated: CASSVFLMFREKPEAFF. The genes are TRBV2 and TRBJ1-1; the D is unclear. The germline V gene encodes CDR1 SNHLY and CDR2 FYNNEI. The V end was cut by 4 bases, the J end by 8 bases, with 26 bases between. The CDR3 runs to 17 residues.

This clone appeared a few times. The chain couples TRBV5-4 to TRBJ2-7; D possibly corresponds to TRBD1 (6 bases). This CDR3 is built from 13 residues. Deletions cut 4 bases from V and 3 bases from J, with 11 bases between. Germline CDR1 SGHNT, CDR2 YYREEE (reference sequence). CDR3 loop: CASSHGQSYEQYF. CDR3 nucleotide sequence: TGTGCCAGCAGCCACGGACAGAGCTACGAGCAGTACTTC. The full variable domain, with the rest looked up from reference TRBV5-4 and TRBJ2-7, is ETGVTQSPTHLIKTRGQQVTLRCSSQSGHNTVSWYQQALGQGPQFIFQYYREEENGRGNFPPRFSGLQFPNYSSELNVNALELDDSALYLCASSHGQSYEQYFGPGTRLTVT.

This sequence joins TRBV5-4 and TRBJ2-1; 8 nucleotides match TRBD1. Germline V gene data show CDR1 as SGHNT and CDR2 as YYREEE (reference sequence). Trimming at V came to 0 bases and at J to 4 bases, leaving 0 bases not matched to a gene. The CDR3 contains 14 residues. DNA of the CDR3: TGTGCCAGCAGCTTGGGGGACAGGTACAATGAGCAGTTCTTC. As protein: CASSLGDRYNEQFF.